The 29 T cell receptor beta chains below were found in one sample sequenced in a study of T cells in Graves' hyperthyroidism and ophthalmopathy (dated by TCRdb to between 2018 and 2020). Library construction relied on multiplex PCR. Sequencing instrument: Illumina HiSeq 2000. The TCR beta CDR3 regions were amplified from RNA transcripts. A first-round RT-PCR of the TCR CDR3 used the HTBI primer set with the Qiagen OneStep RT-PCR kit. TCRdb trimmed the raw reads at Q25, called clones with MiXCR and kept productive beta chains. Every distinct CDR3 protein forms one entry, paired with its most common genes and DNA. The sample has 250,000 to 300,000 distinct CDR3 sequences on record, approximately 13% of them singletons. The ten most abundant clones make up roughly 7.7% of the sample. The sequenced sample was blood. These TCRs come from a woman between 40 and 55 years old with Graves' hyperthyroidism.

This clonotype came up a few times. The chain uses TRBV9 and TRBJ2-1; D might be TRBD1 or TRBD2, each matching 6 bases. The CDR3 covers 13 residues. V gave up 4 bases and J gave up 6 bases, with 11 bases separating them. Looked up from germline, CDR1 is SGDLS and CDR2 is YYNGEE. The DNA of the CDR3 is TGTGCCAGCAGCCAGGGGACTTCCAATGAGCAGTTCTTC. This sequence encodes CASSQGTSNEQFF.

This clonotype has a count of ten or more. The CDR3: CASSLQGLEQYF. The CDR3, as DNA: TGTGCCAGCTCACTACAGGGTTTGGAACAGTACTTC. The rearrangement links TRBV18 to TRBJ2-7, with a possible D match to TRBD1 (6 bases). The CDR3 has 12 amino acids. V was cut by 4 bases and J by 10 bases, with 14 bases left in between. Per the germline V gene, CDR1 is KGHSH and CDR2 is LQKENI.

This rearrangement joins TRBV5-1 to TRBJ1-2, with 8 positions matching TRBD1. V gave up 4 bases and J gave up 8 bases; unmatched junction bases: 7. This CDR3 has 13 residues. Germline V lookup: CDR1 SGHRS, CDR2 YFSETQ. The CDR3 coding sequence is TGCGCCAGCAGCCCAAGACAGGGGCACGGCTACACCTTC. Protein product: CASSPRQGHGYTF.

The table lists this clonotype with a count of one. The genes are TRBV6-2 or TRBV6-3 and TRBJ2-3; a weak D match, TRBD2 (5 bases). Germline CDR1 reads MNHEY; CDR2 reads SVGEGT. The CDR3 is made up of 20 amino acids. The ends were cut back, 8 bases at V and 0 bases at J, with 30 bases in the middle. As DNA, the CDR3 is TGTGCCAGCTCACCACCGGGGTCTACCGGGATGGGAACAAGCACAGATACGCAGTATTTT. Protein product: CASSPPGSTGMGTSTDTQYF.

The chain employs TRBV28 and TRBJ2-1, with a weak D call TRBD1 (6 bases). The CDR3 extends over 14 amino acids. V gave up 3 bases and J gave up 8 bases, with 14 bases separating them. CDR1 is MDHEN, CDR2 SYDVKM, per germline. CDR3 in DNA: TGTGCCAGCAGTTTTGCCGGGGACAAGGATGAGCAGTTCTTC. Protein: CASSFAGDKDEQFF.

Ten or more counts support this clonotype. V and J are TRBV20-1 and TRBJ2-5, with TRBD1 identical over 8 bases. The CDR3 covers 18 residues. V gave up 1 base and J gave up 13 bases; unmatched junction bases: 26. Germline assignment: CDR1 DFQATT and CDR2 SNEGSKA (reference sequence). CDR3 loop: CSARVMTGVRAHLRYRYF. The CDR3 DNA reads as TGCAGTGCTAGAGTGATGACAGGGGTTCGGGCGCACCTTCGTTATCGGTACTTC.

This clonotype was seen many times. This CDR3 reads CASSDSNGQLNYGYTF. CDR3 in DNA: TGTGCCAGCAGCGATTCGAACGGACAGCTAAACTATGGCTACACCTTC. The V call is TRBV7-9, the J call TRBJ1-2, with a possible D match to TRBD1 (6 bases). V was shortened by 5 bases and J by 2 bases, with 18 bases between the two germline ends. CDR3 length equals 16 residues. Germline CDR1 is SEHNR and CDR2 is FQNEAQ (reference sequence).

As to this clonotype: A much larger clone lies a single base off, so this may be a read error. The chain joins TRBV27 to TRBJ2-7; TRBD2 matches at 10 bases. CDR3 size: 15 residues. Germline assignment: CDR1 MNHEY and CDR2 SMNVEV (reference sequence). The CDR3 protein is CARSTRTSGSYEQYF. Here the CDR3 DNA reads TGTGCCCGCAGTACCCGGACTAGCGGTTCCTACGAGCAGTACTTC.

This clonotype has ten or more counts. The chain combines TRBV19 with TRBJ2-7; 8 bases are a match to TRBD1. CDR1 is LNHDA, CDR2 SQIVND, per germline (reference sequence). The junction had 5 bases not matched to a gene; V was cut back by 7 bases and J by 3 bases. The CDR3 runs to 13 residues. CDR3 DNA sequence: TGTGCCAGTATTGGACAGGGTGACTACGAGCAGTACTTC. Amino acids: CASIGQGDYEQYF.

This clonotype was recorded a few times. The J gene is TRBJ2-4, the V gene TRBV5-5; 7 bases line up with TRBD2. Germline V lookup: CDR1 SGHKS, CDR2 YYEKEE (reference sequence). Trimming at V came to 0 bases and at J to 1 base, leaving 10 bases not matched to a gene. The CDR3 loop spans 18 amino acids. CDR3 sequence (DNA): TGTGCCAGCAGCTTGGGGCGTTTGGCGGGAGCGGCCAAAAACATTCAGTACTTC. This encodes CASSLGRLAGAAKNIQYF.

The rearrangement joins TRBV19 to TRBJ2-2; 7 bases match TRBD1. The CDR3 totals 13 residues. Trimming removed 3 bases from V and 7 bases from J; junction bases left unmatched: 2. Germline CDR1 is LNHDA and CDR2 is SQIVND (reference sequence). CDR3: CASSIWDSGELFF. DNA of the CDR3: TGTGCCAGTAGTATCTGGGACAGCGGGGAGCTGTTTTTT.

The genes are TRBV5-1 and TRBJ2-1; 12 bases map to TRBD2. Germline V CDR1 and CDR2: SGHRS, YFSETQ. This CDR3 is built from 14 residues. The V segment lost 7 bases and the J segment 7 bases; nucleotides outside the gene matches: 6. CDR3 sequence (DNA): TGCGCCAGCGCCGGACTAGCGGGAAAAAATGAGCAGTTCTTC. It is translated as CASAGLAGKNEQFF. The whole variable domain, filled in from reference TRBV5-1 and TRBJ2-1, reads KAGVTQTPRYLIKTRGQQVTLSCSPISGHRSVSWYQQTPGQGLQFLFEYFSETQRNKGNFPGRFSGRQFSNSRSEMNVSTLELGDSALYLCASAGLAGKNEQFFGPGTRLTVL.

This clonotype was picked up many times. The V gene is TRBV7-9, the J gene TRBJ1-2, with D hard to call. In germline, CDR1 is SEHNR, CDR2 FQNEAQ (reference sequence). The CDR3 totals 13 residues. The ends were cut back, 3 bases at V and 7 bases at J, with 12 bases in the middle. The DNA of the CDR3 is TGTGCCAGCAGCTTCGTCTGGGAAAGTGGCTACACCTTC. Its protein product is CASSFVWESGYTF.

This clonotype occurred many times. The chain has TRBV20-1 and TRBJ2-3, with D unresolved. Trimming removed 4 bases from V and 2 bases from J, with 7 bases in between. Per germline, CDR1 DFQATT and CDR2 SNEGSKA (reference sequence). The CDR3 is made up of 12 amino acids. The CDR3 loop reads CSATIHTDTQYF. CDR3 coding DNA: TGCAGTGCTACCATTCACACAGATACGCAGTATTTT.

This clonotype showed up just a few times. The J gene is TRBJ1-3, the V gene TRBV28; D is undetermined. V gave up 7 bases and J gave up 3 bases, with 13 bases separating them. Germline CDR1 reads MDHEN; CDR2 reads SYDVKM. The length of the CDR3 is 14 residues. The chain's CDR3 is CASTLGPGGNTIYF. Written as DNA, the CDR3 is TGTGCCAGCACCCTTGGGCCCGGTGGAAACACCATATATTTT.

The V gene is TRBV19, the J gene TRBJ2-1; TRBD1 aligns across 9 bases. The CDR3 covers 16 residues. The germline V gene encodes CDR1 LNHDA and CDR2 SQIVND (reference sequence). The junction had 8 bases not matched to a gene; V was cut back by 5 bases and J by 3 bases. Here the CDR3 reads CASSSRQGVVYNEQFF. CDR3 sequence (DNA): TGTGCCAGTAGTTCCCGACAGGGGGTAGTCTACAATGAGCAGTTCTTC.

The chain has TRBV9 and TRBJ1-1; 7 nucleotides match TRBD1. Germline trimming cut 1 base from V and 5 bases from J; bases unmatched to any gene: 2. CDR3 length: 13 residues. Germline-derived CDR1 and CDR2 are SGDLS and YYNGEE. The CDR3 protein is CASSVLQGTEAFF. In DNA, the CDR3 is TGTGCCAGCAGCGTACTACAGGGGACTGAAGCTTTCTTT. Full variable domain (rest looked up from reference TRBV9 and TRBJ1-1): DSGVTQTPKHLITATGQRVTLRCSPRSGDLSVYWYQQSLDQGLQFLIQYYNGEERAKGNILERFSAQQFPDLHSELNLSSLELGDSALYFCASSVLQGTEAFFGQGTRLTVV.

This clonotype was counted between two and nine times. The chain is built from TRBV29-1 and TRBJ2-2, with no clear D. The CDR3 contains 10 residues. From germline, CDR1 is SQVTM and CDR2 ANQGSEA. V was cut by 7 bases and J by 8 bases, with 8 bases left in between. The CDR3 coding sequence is TGCAGCGCCCTTCTGGGGGAGCTGTTTTTT. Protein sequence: CSALLGELFF.

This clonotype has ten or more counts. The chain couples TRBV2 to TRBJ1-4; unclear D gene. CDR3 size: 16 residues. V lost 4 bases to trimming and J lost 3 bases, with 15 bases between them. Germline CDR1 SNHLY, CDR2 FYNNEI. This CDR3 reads CASSGGRTGANEKLFF. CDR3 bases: TGTGCCAGCAGTGGAGGGAGGACCGGAGCTAATGAAAAACTGTTTTTT.

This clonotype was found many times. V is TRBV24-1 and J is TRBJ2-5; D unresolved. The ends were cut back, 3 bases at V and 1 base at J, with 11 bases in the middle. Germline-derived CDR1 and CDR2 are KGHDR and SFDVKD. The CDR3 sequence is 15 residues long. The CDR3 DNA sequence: TGTGCCACCAGTGATCCGGACCAACTCCAAGAGACCCAGTACTTC. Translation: CATSDPDQLQETQYF.

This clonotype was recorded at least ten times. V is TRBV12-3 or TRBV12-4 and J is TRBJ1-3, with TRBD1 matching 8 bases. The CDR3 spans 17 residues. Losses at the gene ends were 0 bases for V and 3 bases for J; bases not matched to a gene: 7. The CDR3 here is CASSLAPAGGYGNTIYF. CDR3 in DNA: TGTGCCAGCAGTTTAGCGCCGGCAGGGGGCTATGGAAACACCATATATTTT.

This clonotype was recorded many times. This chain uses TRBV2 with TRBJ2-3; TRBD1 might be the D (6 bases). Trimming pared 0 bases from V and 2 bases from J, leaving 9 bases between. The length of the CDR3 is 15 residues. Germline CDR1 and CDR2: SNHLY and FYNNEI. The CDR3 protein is CASSEAWGLTDTQYF. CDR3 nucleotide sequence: TGTGCCAGCAGTGAAGCTTGGGGGCTCACAGATACGCAGTATTTT.

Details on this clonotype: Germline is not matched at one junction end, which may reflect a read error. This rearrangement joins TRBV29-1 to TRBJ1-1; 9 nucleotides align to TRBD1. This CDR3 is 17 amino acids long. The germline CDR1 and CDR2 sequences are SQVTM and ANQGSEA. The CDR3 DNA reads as TGCAGCGTTGCGAAGGTTACAACCGGGACAGGGAGTTTTGAAACTTTCTTT. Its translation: CSVAKVTTGTGSFETFF. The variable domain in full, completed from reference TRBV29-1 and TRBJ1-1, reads SAVISQKPSRDICQRGTSLTIQCQVDSQVTMMFWYRQQPGQSLTLIATANQGSEATYESGFVIDKFPISRPNLTFSTLTVSNMSPEDSSIYLCSVAKVTTGTGSFETFFGQGTRLTVV.

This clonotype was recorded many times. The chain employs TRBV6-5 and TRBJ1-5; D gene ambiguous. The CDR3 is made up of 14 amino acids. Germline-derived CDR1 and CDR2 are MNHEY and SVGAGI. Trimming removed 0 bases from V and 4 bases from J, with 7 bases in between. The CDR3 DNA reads TGTGCCAGCAGTTACTCGAAAGCGAATCAGCCCCAGCATTTT. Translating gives CASSYSKANQPQHF.

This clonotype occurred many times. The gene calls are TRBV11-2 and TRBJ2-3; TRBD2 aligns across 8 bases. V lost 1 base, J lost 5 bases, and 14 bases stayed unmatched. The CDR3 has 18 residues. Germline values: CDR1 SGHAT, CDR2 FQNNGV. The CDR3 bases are TGTGCCAGCAGCTTAGGCGCGGGGGTGAGCGGGAGTAAAGATACGCAGTATTTT. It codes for CASSLGAGVSGSKDTQYF.

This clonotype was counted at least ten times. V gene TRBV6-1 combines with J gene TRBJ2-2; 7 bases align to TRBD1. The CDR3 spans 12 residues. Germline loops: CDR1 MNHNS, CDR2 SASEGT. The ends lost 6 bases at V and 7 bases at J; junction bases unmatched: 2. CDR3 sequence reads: CASRQGNGELFF. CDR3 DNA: TGTGCCAGCAGACAGGGGAACGGGGAGCTGTTTTTT.

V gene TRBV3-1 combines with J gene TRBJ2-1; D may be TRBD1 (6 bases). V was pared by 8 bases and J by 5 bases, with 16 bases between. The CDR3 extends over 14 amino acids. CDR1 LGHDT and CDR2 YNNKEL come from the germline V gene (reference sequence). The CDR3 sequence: CASGITGLDNEQFF. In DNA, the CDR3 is TGTGCCAGCGGAATAACAGGGTTGGACAATGAGCAGTTCTTC.

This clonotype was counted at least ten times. DNA of the CDR3: TGCAGCGTTGACGATGGGGTGGTGTCCTACAATGAGCAGTTCTTC. This translates into CSVDDGVVSYNEQFF. The V call is TRBV29-1, the J call TRBJ2-1; the D is unclear. V was cut by 3 bases and J by 1 base, with 13 bases left in between. Germline V gene data show CDR1 as SQVTM and CDR2 as ANQGSEA. The CDR3 length is 15 residues.

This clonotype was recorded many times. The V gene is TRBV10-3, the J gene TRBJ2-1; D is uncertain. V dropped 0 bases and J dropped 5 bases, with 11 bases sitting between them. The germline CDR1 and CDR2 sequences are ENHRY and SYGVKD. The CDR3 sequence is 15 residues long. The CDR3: CAISESQAVNNEQFF. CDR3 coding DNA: TGTGCCATCAGTGAGTCACAAGCAGTCAACAATGAGCAGTTCTTC.